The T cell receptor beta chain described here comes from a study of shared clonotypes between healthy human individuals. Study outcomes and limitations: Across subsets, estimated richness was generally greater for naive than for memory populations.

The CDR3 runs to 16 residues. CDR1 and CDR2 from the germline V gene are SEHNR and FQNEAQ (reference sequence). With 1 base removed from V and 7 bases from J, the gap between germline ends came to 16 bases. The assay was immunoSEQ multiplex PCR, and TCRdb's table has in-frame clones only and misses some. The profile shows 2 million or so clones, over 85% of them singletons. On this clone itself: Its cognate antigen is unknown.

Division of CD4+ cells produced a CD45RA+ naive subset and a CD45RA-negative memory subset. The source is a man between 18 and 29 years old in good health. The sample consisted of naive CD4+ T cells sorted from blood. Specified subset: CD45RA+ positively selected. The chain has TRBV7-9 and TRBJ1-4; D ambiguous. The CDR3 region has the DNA TGTGCCAGCAGCTTAGGAGGTCCCCGGGCATCTGAAAAACTGTTTTTT. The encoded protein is CASSLGGPRASEKLFF.